The rows below give T cell receptor beta chains drawn from one sample of a study of T-cell memory formation after mild COVID-19. In TCRdb, the 5' RACE reads were re-called with MiXCR into one record per CDR3 protein. This sample yields some 43,000 distinct CDR3 sequences, of which 6.1% are seen a single time; 0.65% to 0.9% belongs to the top ten. The sample taken for sequencing was PBMCs or a T cell subset sorted from them (not recorded which). Receptors were obtained from an adult who had mild COVID-19 (a few samples of this study predate the infection). Cell type and time point are not known. CDR3s include the opening cysteine and the closing phenylalanine or tryptophan. The order of the fields is clone size, V gene, CDR3 protein. Expanded clones get a size class; other rows say once, few or many, or leave the size out.

>few|TRBV6-5
CASSGGQGQETQYF
>many|TRBV11-2
CASSLSVDRPGANVLTF
>many|TRBV2
CASSEQGFSYEQYF
>NA|TRBV5-6
CASSFGRQYFSGNTIYF
>few|TRBV18
CASSDGLAAQETQYF
>many|TRBV7-9
CASRGDSLNQPQHF
>NA|TRBV9
CASSVQTYTGELFF
>few|TRBV19
CASSILRGGSYEQYF
>many|TRBV5-1
CASSLGYDRDGMETQYF
>NA|TRBV27
CASSRTRGGETQYF
>many|TRBV20-1
CSARHRTTYNEQFF
>many|TRBV5-1
CASSSRTGVTDTQYF
>many|TRBV7-2
CASSAAGASYNEQFF
>many|TRBV3-1
CASSQDPATGELFF
>few|TRBV3-1
CASSQGVGYTEAFF
>NA|TRBV15
CATSREAGNNSPLHF
>many|TRBV7-2
CASSLRQGTDTQYF
>NA|TRBV19
CASSVKESGEQFF
>many|TRBV10-3
CAISEKGEQYF
>many|TRBV7-8
CASSEKLAGRSTDTQYF
>many|TRBV5-1
CASSWEGYEQYF
>NA|TRBV21-1
CASSKGGYSYEQYF